These T cell receptor beta chains were read from a single sample in a study of T cell responses to AZD1222 COVID-19 vaccine. Measured with immunoSEQ multiplex PCR; TCRdb has only the in-frame clones, and not every one. The sample has 180,000 or so clones, about 90% seen once. This material consisted of peripheral blood, taken on day 0 of AZD1222 vaccination. Every receptor here comes from an adult in good health. Both conserved end residues are part of each CDR3. D genes are given only for firm matches. Clone size is not always given. Where it is, it says once, few, many or a class for expanded clones.

length,V,J,size,D,CDR3,DNA
17,TRBV21-1,TRBJ1-5,NA,NA,CASSKLGTAYSNQPQHF,TGTGCCAGCAGCAAATTAGGGACCGCCTATAGCAATCAGCCCCAGCATTTT
17,TRBV2,TRBJ2-3,NA,NA,CASSDIPGRSLTDTQYF,TGTGCCAGCAGTGACATACCGGGACGAAGCCTGACAGATACGCAGTATTTT
13,TRBV3-1/TRBV3-2,TRBJ2-7,NA,NA,CASSQGHGYEQYF,TGTGCCAGCAGCCAAGGACACGGCTACGAGCAGTACTTC
15,TRBV16,TRBJ1-2,NA,TRBD1,CASSQMTGASYGYTF,TGTGCCAGCAGCCAAATGACAGGGGCCAGCTATGGCTACACCTTC
14,TRBV11-1,TRBJ2-1,NA,NA,CASSLLETYNEQFF,TGTGCCAGCAGCTTACTGGAAACATACAATGAGCAGTTCTTC
14,TRBV3-1/TRBV3-2,TRBJ1-4,once,NA,CASSNRDTRGKLFF,TGTGCCAGCAGCAACCGGGACACACGCGGGAAACTGTTTTTT
14,TRBV5-4,TRBJ1-6,once,NA,CASSLGQFNSPLHF,TGTGCCAGCAGCTTGGGACAGTTTAATTCACCCCTCCACTTT
15,TRBV18,TRBJ1-4,NA,NA,CASSLESTTNEKLFF,TGTGCCAGCTCATTGGAATCAACAACTAATGAAAAACTGTTTTTT
17,TRBV25-1,TRBJ1-1,NA,NA,CASSEGVFLGGNTEAFF,TGTGCCAGCAGTGAAGGGGTATTCTTAGGCGGGAACACTGAAGCTTTCTTT
18,TRBV28,TRBJ2-2,NA,NA,CASSLGGFGGPNTGELFF,TGTGCCAGCAGTTTAGGGGGATTCGGGGGACCGAACACCGGGGAGCTGTTTTTT
13,TRBV4-2,TRBJ1-2,NA,NA,CASSQPGNYGYTF,TGTGCCAGCAGCCAACCGGGTAACTATGGCTACACCTTC
13,TRBV5-4,TRBJ1-2,NA,TRBD1,CASSPRTGYGYTF,TGTGCCAGCAGCCCTAGGACAGGATATGGCTACACCTTC
13,TRBV29-1,TRBJ2-5,NA,NA,CSVDWGAQETQYF,TGCAGCGTTGATTGGGGGGCTCAGGAGACCCAGTACTTC
15,TRBV25-1,TRBJ2-5,NA,NA,CASSLRVQRGETQYF,TGTGCCAGCAGCCTAAGGGTACAGCGAGGGGAGACCCAGTACTTC
16,TRBV30,TRBJ1-2,few,TRBD1,CAWSVRGRRGSYGYTF,TGTGCCTGGAGTGTCAGGGGGCGAAGAGGCTCCTATGGCTACACCTTC
16,TRBV10-2,TRBJ1-5,NA,TRBD1,CASSQRTGLLEQPQHF,TGCGCCAGCAGTCAACGGACAGGGCTATTGGAACAGCCCCAGCATTTT
13,TRBV30,TRBJ1-1,once,NA,CAWTPGGASEAFF,TGTGCCTGGACCCCGGGGGGGGCGAGTGAAGCTTTCTTT
14,TRBV18,TRBJ1-5,NA,NA,CASSRTASNQPQHF,TGTGCCAGCTCACGGACAGCTAGCAATCAGCCCCAGCATTTT
17,TRBV6-1,TRBJ1-1,NA,NA,CASSESYWTLMNTEAFF,TGTGCCAGCAGTGAAAGCTATTGGACACTCATGAACACTGAAGCTTTCTTT
15,TRBV18,TRBJ2-5,once,NA,CASSPGAGGQETQYF,TGTGCCAGCTCTCCGGGTGCTGGGGGCCAAGAGACCCAGTACTTC
13,TRBV28,TRBJ2-7,NA,NA,CASSFESTNEQYF,TGTGCCAGCAGTTTTGAGTCTACCAACGAGCAGTACTTC
16,TRBV11-2,TRBJ2-5,NA,NA,CASSLDPQGGIETQYF,TGTGCCAGCAGCTTAGATCCCCAGGGAGGTATTGAGACCCAGTACTTC
14,TRBV19,TRBJ1-6,NA,NA,CASSMAGLSSPLHF,TGTGCCAGTAGTATGGCAGGGTTGAGTTCACCCCTCCACTTT
17,TRBV30,TRBJ2-1,NA,TRBD2,CAWSPLTSGGAYNEQFF,TGTGCCTGGAGTCCACTGACTAGCGGGGGGGCCTACAATGAGCAGTTCTTC
15,TRBV27,TRBJ1-2,NA,NA,CASSLSMISNYGYTF,TGTGCCAGCAGTTTATCGATGATCTCGAACTATGGCTACACCTTC
15,TRBV29-1,TRBJ2-7,NA,NA,CSVEEMSDTTYEQYF,TGCAGCGTTGAAGAAATGAGTGACACAACCTACGAGCAGTACTTC
14,TRBV29-1,TRBJ2-1,NA,TRBD2,CSAKTSGGADEQFF,TGCAGCGCAAAGACTAGCGGGGGGGCTGATGAGCAGTTCTTC